A selection of T cell receptor beta chains follows, all from one sample in a study of T cell clones after liver transplantation. Method: immunoSEQ multiplex PCR; TCRdb's copy keeps in-frame clones and lacks some. The table lists approximately 70,000 clones, 80% to 90% of them singletons. The sequences come from CD4+ T cells from blood, collected roughly 50 months after liver transplant. The receptors were gathered from a human patient who received a liver transplant. Some of the T cells may derive from the graft donor. Both conserved end residues are part of each CDR3. The D gene is left open where the match is weak. Clone size appears in some rows only: once, few, many, or a class for an expanded clone.

size | D | length | J | V | DNA | CDR3
. | . | 17 | TRBJ2-3 | TRBV7-3 | TGTGCCAGCAGCTTAGGCCACAACTGGGGGGGCACAGATACGCAGTATTTT | CASSLGHNWGGTDTQYF
. | . | 15 | TRBJ2-3 | TRBV5-1 | TGCGCCAGCAGCCGAGGGACTCCCAACACAGATACGCAGTATTTT | CASSRGTPNTDTQYF
. | . | 13 | TRBJ2-7 | TRBV28 | TGTGCCAGCAGGCGAACTACCCTCTACGAGCAGTACTTC | CASRRTTLYEQYF
once | . | 16 | TRBJ1-2 | TRBV7-3 | TGTGCCAGCAGCTTAACATCGGCAGGGCTAGTAGATGGCTACACCTTC | CASSLTSAGLVDGYTF
. | . | 13 | TRBJ1-4 | TRBV6-5 | TGTGCCAGCAGTTACGGCACTAATGAAAAACTGTTTTTT | CASSYGTNEKLFF
. | . | 14 | TRBJ1-1 | TRBV5-5 | TGTGCCAGCAGCTCTAGGGACCAGAACACTGAAGCTTTCTTT | CASSSRDQNTEAFF
once | TRBD1 | 15 | TRBJ2-7 | TRBV7-2 | TGTGCCAGCAGCCCGGCAGGGGGTAGCTCCTACGAGCAGTACTTC | CASSPAGGSSYEQYF
few | . | 15 | TRBJ1-1 | TRBV29-1 | TGCAGCGTTGAAGATTGGGTGCCAGGGCGGACTGAAGCTTTCTTT | CSVEDWVPGRTEAFF
. | TRBD1 | 11 | TRBJ2-7 | TRBV10-1 | TGCGCCCGGACAGGTGGGGGCGAGCAGTACTTC | CARTGGGEQYF
. | . | 11 | TRBJ2-5 | TRBV20-1 | TGCAGTGCCCCCGAGGGGGAAGTCCAGTACTTC | CSAPEGEVQYF
. | . | 15 | TRBJ1-3 | TRBV4-3 | TGCGCCAGCAGCCAAGATATCGTCCGGGGAAACACCATATATTTT | CASSQDIVRGNTIYF
. | TRBD1 | 18 | TRBJ2-1 | TRBV28 | TGTGCCAGCAGTTTGGTACTCCGACAGGGAAGCTCCTACAATGAGCAGTTCTTC | CASSLVLRQGSSYNEQFF
once | TRBD1 | 14 | TRBJ1-2 | TRBV11-2 | TGTGCCAGCAGCCCAAGGGGGACAGATTATGGCTACACCTTC | CASSPRGTDYGYTF
few | . | 15 | TRBJ1-2 | TRBV5-1 | TGCGCCAGCAGCTTAGTACAGGGAACCGGCTATGGCTACACCTTC | CASSLVQGTGYGYTF
. | . | 15 | TRBJ2-1 | TRBV11-3 | TGTGCCAGCAGCTTAGAAAGCGGAGCCTACAATGAGCAGTTCTTC | CASSLESGAYNEQFF
. | . | 13 | TRBJ1-2 | TRBV19 | TGTGCCAGTAGTATAGAGCGGACGCGGGGCTACACCTTC | CASSIERTRGYTF
. | . | 17 | TRBJ2-6 | TRBV5-1 | TGCGCCAGCAGCGGGGGCGGACAGACGGCTGGGGCCAACGTCCTGACTTTC | CASSGGGQTAGANVLTF
. | . | 16 | TRBJ1-3 | TRBV19 | TGTGCCAGTAGTCCGCAACAGGGACTTAATGGAAACACCATATATTTT | CASSPQQGLNGNTIYF
few | TRBD2 | 15 | TRBJ2-1 | TRBV7-3 | TGTGCCAGCAGAGGGATTAGCGGGTGGGTGAATGAGCAGTTCTTC | CASRGISGWVNEQFF
. | TRBD2 | 15 | TRBJ2-1 | TRBV7-3 | TGTGCCAGCAGCCTCAAGCGGGAGGGAAACAATGAGCAGTTCTTC | CASSLKREGNNEQFF
once | TRBD1 | 14 | TRBJ2-1 | TRBV4-1 | TGCGCCAGCAGCCATTGGACAGGGGAGGATGAGCAGTTCTTC | CASSHWTGEDEQFF
. | . | 13 | TRBJ2-7 | TRBV5-1 | TGCGCCAGCAGCAACGGCCTCTCCTACGAGCAGTACTTC | CASSNGLSYEQYF
. | . | 15 | TRBJ2-6 | TRBV6-5 | TGTGCCAGCAGGCGTTATCTCTCTGGGGCCAACGTCCTGACTTTC | CASRRYLSGANVLTF
. | . | 13 | TRBJ2-2 | TRBV7-2 | TGTGCCAGCAGCCAAATCAACACCGGGGAGCTGTTTTTT | CASSQINTGELFF
. | . | 17 | TRBJ1-5 | TRBV27 | TGTGCCAGCCGTTTGGGCCGTAACCTTGGGAGCAATCAGCCCCAGCATTTT | CASRLGRNLGSNQPQHF
. | . | 16 | TRBJ1-2 | TRBV9 | TGTGCCAGCAGCGCTCCCCGGGGGGGGCAGGGTTATGGCTACACCTTC | CASSAPRGGQGYGYTF
. | . | 18 | TRBJ1-2 | TRBV27 | TGTGCCAGCAGTGTCTATACCCCGGGTGGAGGGCCCCTATATGGCTACACCTTC | CASSVYTPGGGPLYGYTF
. | . | 15 | TRBJ2-3 | TRBV7-2 | TGTGCCAGCAGCCCTATTGGACACTTCACAGATACGCAGTATTTT | CASSPIGHFTDTQYF
. | . | 16 | TRBJ1-3 | TRBV15 | TGTGCCACCAGCAGAGATCGGGGCCAGACTGGAAACACCATATATTTT | CATSRDRGQTGNTIYF
. | . | 14 | TRBJ1-1 | TRBV28 | TGTGCCAGCATCCCCGAAGGGGGGAACCGGGGAGCTTTCTTT | CASIPEGGNRGAFF
. | TRBD2 | 13 | TRBJ2-5 | TRBV29-1 | TGCAGCGTAGGACTAGGATCCCCAGAGACCCAGTACTTC | CSVGLGSPETQYF
. | TRBD1 | 15 | TRBJ1-5 | TRBV18 | TGTGCCAGCTCACCACCGGGACAGGGAAACGGTCCCCAGCATTTT | CASSPPGQGNGPQHF
. | . | 15 | TRBJ2-3 | TRBV9 | TGTGCCAGCAGCGTAGTTGTGGGAAACACAGATACGCAGTATTTT | CASSVVVGNTDTQYF
. | . | 14 | TRBJ2-3 | TRBV5-1 | TGCGCCAGCAGCCCGGGACTGAGCACAGATACGCAGTATTTT | CASSPGLSTDTQYF
. | . | 14 | TRBJ2-1 | TRBV28 | TGTGCCAGCACCCGGCCCAGGGTGGCCAATGAGCAGTTCTTC | CASTRPRVANEQFF
. | TRBD1 | 15 | TRBJ2-2 | TRBV28 | TGTGCCAGCAGTTCCGGGACAGGGAACACCGGGGAGCTGTTTTTT | CASSSGTGNTGELFF
. | . | 19 | TRBJ2-7 | TRBV21-1 | TGTGCCAGCAGCAAACGAGATTTCTACGGCGGGGGAAGCTCCTACGAGCAGTACTTC | CASSKRDFYGGGSSYEQYF
. | TRBD1 | 15 | TRBJ1-2 | TRBV5-1 | TGCGCCAGCAGCCCAGACAGGGGGCTCGGCTATGGCTACACCTTC | CASSPDRGLGYGYTF
. | . | 15 | TRBJ2-7 | TRBV2 | TGTGCCAGCAAAGGGGGGCGACAGGGCGGGTACGAGCAGTACTTC | CASKGGRQGGYEQYF
. | . | 14 | TRBJ2-5 | TRBV18 | TGTGCCAGCTCACCGACGGTTCCCCCGGAGACCCAGTACTTC | CASSPTVPPETQYF
. | . | 15 | TRBJ2-5 | TRBV11-1 | TGTGCCAGCAGCTTAGGAGGCAGGACGCAAGAGACCCAGTACTTC | CASSLGGRTQETQYF
. | . | 14 | TRBJ2-6 | TRBV10-3 | TGTGCCATCGGAGACAGGCTTGGGGCCAACGTCCTGACTTTC | CAIGDRLGANVLTF
. | . | 13 | TRBJ2-2 | TRBV11-2 | TGTGCCAGCAGCCCCCAGCGAACCGGGGAGCTGTTTTTT | CASSPQRTGELFF
. | . | 12 | TRBJ1-5 | TRBV28 | TGTGCCAGCCAATGGGCGGATCAGCCCCAGCATTTT | CASQWADQPQHF
. | . | 14 | TRBJ1-1 | TRBV10-3 | TGTGCCATCAGTGAGTTCAGGGAAAACACTGAAGCTTTCTTT | CAISEFRENTEAFF
. | TRBD2 | 15 | TRBJ2-7 | TRBV2 | TGTGCCAGCAGGGTTCGGAGCGGGGGATCCTACGAGCAGTACTTC | CASRVRSGGSYEQYF
. | . | 14 | TRBJ2-5 | TRBV18 | TGTGCCAGCTCACCACCGGGACTCCAAGAGACCCAGTACTTC | CASSPPGLQETQYF
. | . | 15 | TRBJ1-6 | TRBV7-2 | TGTGCCAGCAGCTTAATCGGCCAAGGGGAGTCACCCCTCCACTTT | CASSLIGQGESPLHF